This T cell receptor beta chain was profiled in a study of cytomegalovirus exposure and HLA in healthy donors. Findings and limits, study-wide: Later, TCR association rates were found to vary by HLA locus, highest for DRB1 and lowest for HLA-C.

With 60 Vbeta and 13 Jbeta primers, the PCR was carried out. Repertoires were generated with immunoSEQ multiplex PCR, while TCRdb's copy carries only in-frame clones and drops some. This table has under 150,000 clones, over 75% appearing once. A remark on this clone: The antigen is not known.

Germline CDR1 SGHDN, CDR2 FVKESK. This CDR3 spans 14 amino acids. Trimming took off 1 base at V and 2 bases at J, with 8 bases between the two ends. The sequenced material came from PBMCs. This sequence originates from a man aged 45-60 years in good health and CMV-seronegative. The chain couples TRBV14 to TRBJ1-2, with D maybe TRBD1 (5 bases). The CDR3 is CASSQVGQNYGYTF. In DNA form, the CDR3 reads TGTGCCAGCAGCCAAGTGGGGCAGAACTATGGCTACACCTTC.